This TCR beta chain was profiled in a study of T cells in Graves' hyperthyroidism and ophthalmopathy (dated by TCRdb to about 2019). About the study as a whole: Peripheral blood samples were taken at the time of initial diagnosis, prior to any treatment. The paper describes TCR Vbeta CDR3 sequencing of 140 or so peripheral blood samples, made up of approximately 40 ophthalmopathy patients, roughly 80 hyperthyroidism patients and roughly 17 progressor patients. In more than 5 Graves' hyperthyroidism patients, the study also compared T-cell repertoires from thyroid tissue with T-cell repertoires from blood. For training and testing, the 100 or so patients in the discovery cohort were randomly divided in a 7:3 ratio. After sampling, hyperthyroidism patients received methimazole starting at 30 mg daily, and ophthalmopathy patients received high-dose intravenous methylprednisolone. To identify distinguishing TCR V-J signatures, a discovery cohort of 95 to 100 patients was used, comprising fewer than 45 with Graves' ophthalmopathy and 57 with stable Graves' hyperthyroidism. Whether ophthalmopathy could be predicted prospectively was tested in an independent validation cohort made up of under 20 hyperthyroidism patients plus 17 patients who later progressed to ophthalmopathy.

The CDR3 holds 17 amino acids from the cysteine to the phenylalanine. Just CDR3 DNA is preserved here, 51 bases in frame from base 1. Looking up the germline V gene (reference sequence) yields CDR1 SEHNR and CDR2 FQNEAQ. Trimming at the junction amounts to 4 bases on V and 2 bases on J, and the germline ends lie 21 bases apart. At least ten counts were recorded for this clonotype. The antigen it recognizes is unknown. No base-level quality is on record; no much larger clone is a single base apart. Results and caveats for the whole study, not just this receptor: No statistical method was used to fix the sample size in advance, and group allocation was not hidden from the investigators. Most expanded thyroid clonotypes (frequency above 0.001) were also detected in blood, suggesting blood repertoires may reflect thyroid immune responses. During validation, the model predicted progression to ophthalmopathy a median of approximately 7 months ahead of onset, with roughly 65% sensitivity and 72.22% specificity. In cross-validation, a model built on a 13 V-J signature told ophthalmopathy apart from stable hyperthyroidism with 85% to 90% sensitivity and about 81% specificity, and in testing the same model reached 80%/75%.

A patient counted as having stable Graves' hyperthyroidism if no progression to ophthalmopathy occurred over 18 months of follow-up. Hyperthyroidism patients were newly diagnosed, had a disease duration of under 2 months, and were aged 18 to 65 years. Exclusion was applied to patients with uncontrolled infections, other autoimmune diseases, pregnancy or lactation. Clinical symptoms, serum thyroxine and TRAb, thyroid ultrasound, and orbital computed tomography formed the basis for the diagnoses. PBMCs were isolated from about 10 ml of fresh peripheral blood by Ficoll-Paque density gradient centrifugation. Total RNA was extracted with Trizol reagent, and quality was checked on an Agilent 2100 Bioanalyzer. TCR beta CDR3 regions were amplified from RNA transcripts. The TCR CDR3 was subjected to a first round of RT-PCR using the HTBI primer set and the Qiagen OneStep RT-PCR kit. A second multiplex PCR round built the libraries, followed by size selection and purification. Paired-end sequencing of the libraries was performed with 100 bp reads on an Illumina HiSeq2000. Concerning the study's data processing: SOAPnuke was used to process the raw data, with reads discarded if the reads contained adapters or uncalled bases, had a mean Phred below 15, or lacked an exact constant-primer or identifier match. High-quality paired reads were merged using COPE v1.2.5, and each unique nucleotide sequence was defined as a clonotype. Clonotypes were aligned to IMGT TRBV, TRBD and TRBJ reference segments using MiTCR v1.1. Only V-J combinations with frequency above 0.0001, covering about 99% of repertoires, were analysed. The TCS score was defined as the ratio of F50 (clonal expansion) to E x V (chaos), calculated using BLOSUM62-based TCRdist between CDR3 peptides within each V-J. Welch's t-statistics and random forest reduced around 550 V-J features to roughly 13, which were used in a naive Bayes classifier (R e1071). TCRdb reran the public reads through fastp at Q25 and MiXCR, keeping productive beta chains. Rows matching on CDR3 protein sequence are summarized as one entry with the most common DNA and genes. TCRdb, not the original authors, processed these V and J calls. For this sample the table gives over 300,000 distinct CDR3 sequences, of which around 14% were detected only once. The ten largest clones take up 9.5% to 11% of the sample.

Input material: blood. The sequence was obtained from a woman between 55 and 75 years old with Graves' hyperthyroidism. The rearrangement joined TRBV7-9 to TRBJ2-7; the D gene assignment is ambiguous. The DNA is TGTGCCAGCAGCTCCCCTCGACACTCCCCCGGCACCTACGAGCAGTACTTC. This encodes CASSSPRHSPGTYEQYF.